This T cell receptor (beta chain) was found in a study of cytomegalovirus exposure and HLA in healthy donors. Findings of the study overall: For cytomegalovirus status, the classifier reportedly gave diagnoses with high specificity and sensitivity. Researchers counted 164 TCR beta chains as cytomegalovirus-associated. Most TCR sequences were uncommon, yet certain public TCRs appeared in many donors.

PCR used 60 Vbeta primers and 13 Jbeta primers. The protocol was immunoSEQ multiplex PCR, while the TCRdb copy is restricted to in-frame clones and leaves out a portion. The sample has about 140,000 clones, 80% to 85% seen once; the top ten hold around 1.3%. About this clone itself: Its antigen is unidentified.

The clonotype was recovered from a male donor in good health and CMV-seropositive. Sequences were obtained from PBMCs.

CDR3 amino acids: CAWSDPDRDDEQYF. The CDR3, as DNA: TGTGCCTGGAGTGACCCGGACAGGGACGACGAGCAGTACTTC. The chain recombines TRBV30 with TRBJ2-7, with 8 bases identical to TRBD1. This CDR3 spans 14 amino acids. Germline V gene sequence: CDR1 GTSNPN, CDR2 SVGIG (reference sequence). The V segment lost 1 base and the J segment 5 bases; nucleotides outside the gene matches: 7.